The 9 T cell receptor beta chains reported below all come from one sample, sequenced in a study of early T cells in non-severe SARS-CoV-2 infection. Via MiXCR, TCRdb re-called the 5' RACE reads, giving one row per CDR3 protein. The data show almost 65,000 distinct CDR3 sequences, around 4.7% seen once. Material: whole blood. The receptor source for this set is an adult who was a healthcare worker with PCR-confirmed SARS-CoV-2 infection or an uninfected control (not recorded which).

This clonotype was seen at least ten times. The chain links TRBV20-1 to TRBJ2-7; 13 bases map to TRBD2. V lost 4 bases to trimming and J lost 1 base; unmatched junction nucleotides: 1. CDR3 length: 14 residues. From germline, CDR1 is DFQATT and CDR2 SNEGSKA (reference sequence). The CDR3 nucleotides are TGCAGTGCTAAGACTAGCGGGGGGTCCTACGAGCAGTACTTC. Translating it yields CSAKTSGGSYEQYF.

This clonotype was recorded many times. V usage is TRBV5-5 and J usage is TRBJ1-5; D unclear. Trimming took off 0 bases at V and 9 bases at J, with 10 bases between the two ends. CDR1 is SGHKS and CDR2 is YYEKEE in the germline V gene (reference sequence). The CDR3 has 13 residues. In DNA, the CDR3 is TGTGCCAGCAGCTTGGTGGGCCCGGGGCCCCAGCATTTT. It specifies CASSLVGPGPQHF. Full variable domain (rest looked up from reference TRBV5-5 and TRBJ1-5): DAGVTQSPTHLIKTRGQQVTLRCSPISGHKSVSWYQQVLGQGPQFIFQYYEKEERGRGNFPDRFSARQFPNYSSELNVNALLLGDSALYLCASSLVGPGPQHFGDGTRLSIL.

This clonotype was picked up many times. J is TRBJ2-7 and V is TRBV20-1; D is possibly TRBD1 (6 bases). CDR1 is DFQATT and CDR2 is SNEGSKA in the germline V gene (reference sequence). V lost 4 bases to trimming and J lost 1 base, with 17 bases between them. This CDR3 spans 15 amino acids. CDR3 DNA sequence: TGCAGTGCTAATGATAGGAACAGGGTTTCCTACGAGCAGTACTTC. Protein product: CSANDRNRVSYEQYF.

This clonotype was observed many times. V is TRBV5-8 and J is TRBJ2-1; possibly TRBD2 for D (6 bases). This CDR3 spans 21 amino acids. Germline V gene lookup returns CDR1 SGHTS and CDR2 YDEGEE. Trimming removed 7 bases at V and 4 bases at J, with 36 bases between. The CDR3, as DNA: TGTGCCAGCCCAGGTGTTCCCCTAGCGTCACGGAACTCATACCCTTACAATGAGCAGTTCTTC. Amino acids: CASPGVPLASRNSYPYNEQFF.

This clonotype occurred many times. This chain uses TRBV13 with TRBJ2-7; TRBD1 or TRBD2 may be the D gene (5 bases each). The CDR3 sequence is 13 residues long. In germline, CDR1 is PRHDT, CDR2 FYEKMQ (reference sequence). The V gene lost 3 bases and the J gene lost 3 bases, with 9 bases spanning the gap. The CDR3 sequence is CASSLGRGYEQYF. As DNA, the CDR3 is TGTGCCAGCAGCTTGGGACGTGGCTACGAGCAGTACTTC. The variable domain in full, completed from reference TRBV13 and TRBJ2-7, reads AAGVIQSPRHLIKEKRETATLKCYPIPRHDTVYWYQQGPGQDPQFLISFYEKMQSDKGSIPDRFSAQQFSDYHSELNMSSLELGDSALYFCASSLGRGYEQYFGPGTRLTVT.

Comments on this clonotype: Germline and junction disagree at one end, which may indicate a read error. This chain connects TRBV4-3 to TRBJ2-3; TRBD1 aligns across 7 bases. The CDR3 runs 17 residues. Germline values: CDR1 LGHNA, CDR2 YSLEER. The CDR3 sequence: CASSQGSTRYGTDTQYF. DNA for the CDR3: TGCGCCAGCAGCCAAGGCTCCACTAGGTACGGGACAGATACGCAGTATTTC.

A few counts support this clonotype. The genes are TRBV20-1 and TRBJ2-1; possibly TRBD2 for D (5 bases). CDR3 size: 14 residues. The V and J ends lost 6 bases and 3 bases respectively, with 15 bases between them. Germline loops: CDR1 DFQATT, CDR2 SNEGSKA (reference sequence). CDR3 residues: CSAIHQRNYNEQFF. Written as DNA, the CDR3 is TGCAGTGCAATACACCAGCGGAACTACAATGAGCAGTTCTTC.

This clonotype came up many times. The chain carries TRBV12-3 or TRBV12-4 and TRBJ1-3, with unresolved D. There are 16 residues in the CDR3. V was shortened by 6 bases and J by 0 bases, with 15 bases between the two germline ends. The CDR3 DNA is TGTGCCAGCAGAAGACCTGACTCGAGCTCTGGAAACACCATATATTTT. It specifies CASRRPDSSSGNTIYF.

This clonotype has ten or more counts. The rearrangement joins TRBV18 to TRBJ1-1; weak D call: TRBD1 (6 bases). CDR1 is KGHSH, CDR2 LQKENI, per germline. With 2 bases removed from V and 2 bases from J, the gap between germline ends came to 15 bases. CDR3 length: 16 residues. The CDR3 DNA is TGTGCCAGCTCACCATCTCGTGCAGGGGTCAACACTGAAGCTTTCTTT. This encodes CASSPSRAGVNTEAFF. Complete variable domain (other parts from reference TRBV18 and TRBJ1-1): NAGVMQNPRHLVRRRGQEARLRCSPMKGHSHVYWYRQLPEEGLKFMVYLQKENIIDESGMPKERFSAEFPKEGPSILRIQQVVRGDSAAYFCASSPSRAGVNTEAFFGQGTRLTVV.